Presented here are 22 T cell receptor beta chains from one specimen sequenced in a study of cytomegalovirus exposure and HLA in healthy donors. PCR involved 60 Vbeta and 13 Jbeta primers. Profiled with immunoSEQ multiplex PCR; TCRdb holds only in-frame clones, not every one. The sample lists about 130,000 clones; over 15% were seen once. Material: PBMCs. These receptors were taken from a female donor in good health and CMV-seropositive.

This rearrangement joins TRBV7-9 to TRBJ2-5; no definite D call. Trimming took 5 bases from V and 4 from J, leaving 5 bases between them. The CDR3 has 11 residues. The V gene's germline CDR1 is SEHNR and CDR2 FQNEAQ (reference sequence). CDR3 loop: CASSTGETQYF. The CDR3 region has the DNA TGTGCCAGCAGCACGGGAGAGACCCAGTACTTC.

A few counts support this clone. V and J are TRBV4-2 and TRBJ2-1; tentative D call: TRBD2 (5 bases). V was clipped by 1 base and J by 4 bases, with 20 bases between them. CDR3 length equals 18 residues. The germline V gene encodes CDR1 LGHNA and CDR2 YNFKEQ. CDR3 coding DNA: TGTGCCAGCAGCCAAGGGCGGAGCAGCGGCTATACTTACAATGAGCAGTTCTTC. Protein: CASSQGRSSGYTYNEQFF.

This clone was detected only a few times. V gene TRBV7-8 combines with J gene TRBJ1-1, with D possibly matching TRBD1 (5 bases). The CDR3 contains 13 residues. V gave up 3 bases and J gave up 9 bases, with 14 bases separating them. Germline CDR1 SGHVS, CDR2 FQNEAQ. CDR3 sequence: CASSFQVTDKAFF. The CDR3 DNA reads TGTGCCAGCAGCTTCCAAGTGACAGATAAAGCTTTCTTT.

The sample holds a few counts of this clone. This chain connects TRBV6-1 to TRBJ2-3, with 7 nucleotides matching TRBD2. The ends lost 6 bases at V and 2 bases at J; junction bases unmatched: 5. Germline CDR1 and CDR2: MNHNS and SASEGT. The CDR3 runs 14 residues. The CDR3 region has the DNA TGTGCCAGCAGGTCTAGCGGTGACACAGATACGCAGTATTTT. Translation: CASRSSGDTDTQYF.

The rearrangement joins TRBV5-6 to TRBJ2-7, with 10 bases lining up with TRBD2. Trimming removed 3 bases from V and 6 bases from J; junction bases left unmatched: 9. The CDR3 totals 15 residues. CDR1 and CDR2 from the germline V gene are SGHDT and YYEEEE. CDR3 in DNA: TGTGCCAGCAGCTGGGAAGAGCGGGAGGGCCCCGAGCAGTACTTC. It yields the protein CASSWEEREGPEQYF.

This clone has more than one count but fewer than ten. The V call is TRBV5-6, the J call TRBJ2-7; D is ambiguous. The CDR3 length is 12 residues. The V gene's germline CDR1 is SGHDT and CDR2 YYEEEE. The ends were cut back, 3 bases at V and 4 bases at J, with 8 bases in the middle. CDR3 sequence reads: CASSSNLYEQYF. CDR3 nucleotides: TGTGCCAGCAGCTCTAATTTATACGAGCAGTACTTC. The variable domain in full, completed from reference TRBV5-6 and TRBJ2-7, reads DAGVTQSPTHLIKTRGQQVTLRCSPKSGHDTVSWYQQALGQGPQFIFQYYEEEERQRGNFPDRFSGHQFPNYSSELNVNALLLGDSALYLCASSSNLYEQYFGPGTRLTVT.

This clone was counted between two and nine times. The chain couples TRBV5-1 to TRBJ2-7; 8 nucleotides align to TRBD1. Per germline, CDR1 SGHRS and CDR2 YFSETQ. The CDR3 runs to 15 residues. The V gene end was trimmed by 0 bases and the J gene end by 7 bases; junction bases not matched to a gene: 9. The CDR3 spells CASSLEGTGAREQYF. DNA of the CDR3: TGCGCCAGCAGCTTGGAAGGGACAGGCGCTCGGGAGCAGTACTTC.

This clone was seen a handful of times. J is TRBJ1-6 and V is TRBV30; D remains ambiguous. The germline CDR1 and CDR2 sequences are GTSNPN and SVGIG (reference sequence). V lost 2 bases, J lost 16 bases, and 9 bases lay in between. The CDR3 has 10 amino acids. CDR3: CAWSRTSLHF. CDR3 coding DNA: TGTGCCTGGAGTAGGACTTCTCTCCACTTT.

This clone showed up just a few times. This chain links TRBV20-1 with TRBJ2-3; 9 nucleotides agree with TRBD2. Germline V gene data show CDR1 as DFQATT and CDR2 as SNEGSKA (reference sequence). This CDR3 has 11 amino acids. CDR3 residues: CGGGALDTQYF. The DNA of the CDR3 is TGCGGCGGGGGGGCGTTAGATACGCAGTATTTT.

This clone has only a few counts. V is TRBV5-1 and J is TRBJ2-7; TRBD2 agrees at 10 bases. Trimming cost V 3 bases and J 0 bases; bases outside gene matches: 6. Germline lookup yields CDR1 SGHRS and CDR2 YFSETQ. The length of the CDR3 is 16 residues. CDR3 region: CASSYGTSGTSYEQYF. CDR3 nucleotides: TGCGCCAGCAGCTATGGAACTAGCGGGACCTCCTACGAGCAGTACTTC.

V is TRBV27 and J is TRBJ1-5; D perhaps matches TRBD1 (6 bases). The CDR3 runs 14 residues. Germline CDR1 is MNHEY and CDR2 is SMNVEV (reference sequence). V was trimmed by 4 bases and J by 5 bases, leaving 12 bases between them. This chain's CDR3 is CASSSTGTHQPQHF. CDR3 coding DNA: TGTGCCAGCAGTTCTACAGGGACCCATCAGCCCCAGCATTTT.

This clone appeared a few times. V gene TRBV6-5 combines with J gene TRBJ1-2; D call uncertain. Trimming removed 4 bases from V and 4 bases from J, with 13 bases in between. Germline V lookup: CDR1 MNHEY, CDR2 SVGAGI. The CDR3 spans 14 residues. CDR3 residues: CASSSVRGFYGYTF. The CDR3, as DNA: TGTGCCAGCAGTTCAGTGCGGGGTTTCTATGGCTACACCTTC.

The chain has TRBV5-4 and TRBJ1-5, with a possible D match to TRBD1 (6 bases). The CDR3 is 14 residues long. The germline V gene has CDR1 SGHNT and CDR2 YYREEE (reference sequence). V gave up 3 bases and J gave up 0 bases, with 7 bases separating them. As DNA, the CDR3 is TGTGCCAGCAGCTCGGACAGTAGCAATCAGCCCCAGCATTTT. Protein sequence: CASSSDSSNQPQHF.

The chain links TRBV5-4 to TRBJ1-2; no clear D. The CDR3 loop spans 16 amino acids. The V and J ends lost 0 bases and 0 bases respectively, with 12 bases between them. Germline CDR1 reads SGHNT; CDR2 reads YYREEE (reference sequence). DNA for the CDR3: TGTGCCAGCAGCTTGGTCGGGAGGGCAACTAACTATGGCTACACCTTC. Protein product: CASSLVGRATNYGYTF.

The gene calls are TRBV12-5 and TRBJ2-3, with 7 bases identical to TRBD2. Germline values: CDR1 LGHNT, CDR2 FRNRAP. This CDR3 spans 18 amino acids. The V gene end was trimmed by 4 bases and the J gene end by 5 bases; junction bases not matched to a gene: 18. CDR3 nucleotides: TGTGCTAGTGGTTCCACACGCTCTGGACTAGAGGGTTTAGATACGCAGTATTTT. It encodes CASGSTRSGLEGLDTQYF.

This clone has only a few counts. The DNA for the CDR3 is TGTGCCAGCAGGGATACAGGGGGCGCCGGCTATGGCTACACCTTC. Amino acids: CASRDTGGAGYGYTF. The J gene is TRBJ1-2, the V gene TRBV6-4; 9 bases are shared with TRBD1. Trimming removed 6 bases from V and 4 bases from J; junction bases left unmatched: 9. CDR1 is MRHNA and CDR2 is SNTAGT in the germline V gene. The CDR3 consists of 15 residues.

The V gene is TRBV5-6, the J gene TRBJ2-5; D perhaps matches TRBD1 (5 bases). CDR3 size: 17 residues. In germline, CDR1 is SGHDT, CDR2 YYEEEE. The V and J ends lost 3 bases and 2 bases respectively, with 20 bases between them. Here the CDR3 DNA reads TGTGCCAGCAGCTCTACCACAGGCCTCCGCATGCAAGAGACCCAGTACTTC. Amino acids: CASSSTTGLRMQETQYF.

This clone was seen a few times. This rearrangement joins TRBV15 to TRBJ2-1; the match to TRBD2 covers 10 bases. The V and J ends lost 1 base and 3 bases, in that order; junction bases with no gene match: 3. The CDR3 covers 16 residues. Germline V gives CDR1 LNHNV, CDR2 YYDKDF (reference sequence). The CDR3 region is CATSRGTSGLYNEQFF. CDR3 coding DNA: TGTGCCACCAGCAGAGGGACTAGCGGTCTCTACAATGAGCAGTTCTTC. The full variable domain, its missing parts supplied by reference TRBV15 and TRBJ2-1, is DAMVIQNPRYQVTQFGKPVTLSCSQTLNHNVMYWYQQKSSQAPKLLFHYYDKDFNNEADTPDNFQSRRPNTSFCFLDIRSPGLGDTAMYLCATSRGTSGLYNEQFFGPGTRLTVL.

The rearrangement uses TRBV7-2 and TRBJ1-1, with a possible D match to TRBD1 (5 bases). Germline values: CDR1 SGHTA, CDR2 FQGNSA. Trimming left V 3 bases short and J 1 base short, with 12 bases between. CDR3 length equals 15 residues. Here the CDR3 reads CASSFSPTGNTEAFF. The CDR3 nucleotides are TGTGCCAGCAGCTTTTCCCCAACAGGGAACACTGAAGCTTTCTTT.

This clone came up a few times. This chain connects TRBV7-6 to TRBJ2-5, with 7 bases fitting TRBD2. Germline assignment: CDR1 SGHVS and CDR2 FNYEAQ. CDR3 length equals 15 residues. J gave up 1 base and V 1 base, and 3 bases lay outside the gene matches. CDR3 coding DNA: TGTGCCAGCAGCTTAGGATCGGGGGGCCAAGAGACCCAGTACTTC. This translates into CASSLGSGGQETQYF.

The CDR3 reads CASSHGTLPYEQYF. CDR3 DNA sequence: TGTGCCAGCAGCCACGGGACATTGCCCTACGAGCAGTACTTC. This rearrangement joins TRBV5-6 to TRBJ2-7; possibly TRBD1 for D (6 bases). Germline values: CDR1 SGHDT, CDR2 YYEEEE. The length of the CDR3 is 14 residues. The V and J ends lost 4 bases and 2 bases respectively, with 13 bases between them.

The V gene is TRBV14, the J gene TRBJ2-3, with 14 bases lining up with TRBD2. V gave up 1 base and J gave up 0 bases; unmatched junction bases: 3. CDR1 is SGHDN, CDR2 FVKESK, per germline. The CDR3 runs 18 residues. The CDR3 loop is CASSQGTSGGLSTDTQYF. The CDR3, as DNA: TGTGCCAGCAGCCAAGGGACTAGCGGGGGGCTAAGCACAGATACGCAGTATTTT. Using reference TRBV14 and TRBJ2-3 for the parts outside the CDR3, the full variable domain is EAGVTQFPSHSVIEKGQTVTLRCDPISGHDNLYWYRRVMGKEIKFLLHFVKESKQDESGMPNNRFLAERTGGTYSTLKVQPAELEDSGVYFCASSQGTSGGLSTDTQYFGPGTRLTVL.